The source of this T cell receptor (beta chain) is a study of T cells in Graves' hyperthyroidism and ophthalmopathy. On the study more broadly: Peripheral blood was secured at the point of initial diagnosis, before any treatment.

This clonotype has more than one count but fewer than ten. Diagnoses were made from clinical symptoms, serum measures (thyroxine and TRAb), thyroid ultrasound and orbital computed tomography. Extraction of PBMCs used roughly 10 ml of fresh peripheral blood. The CDR3 has 18 residues. V lost 1 base and J lost 4; bases outside the gene matches: 6. Germline CDR1 KGHSH, CDR2 LQKENI. Template material for amplifying TCR beta CDR3 regions consisted of RNA transcripts. HTBI primers were the set used in a first-round RT-PCR of the TCR CDR3. TCRdb reanalysed the multiplex PCR reads using MiXCR and keeps one entry per CDR3 protein. The table records approximately 630,000 distinct CDR3 sequences, around 15% of them present only once.

The chain joins TRBV18 to TRBJ2-2; 13 bases align to TRBD2. Sequenced: blood. This clonotype originated in a woman aged 30 to 39 with Graves' hyperthyroidism. The CDR3 spells CASSPLGLAGVGTGELFF. In DNA, the CDR3 is TGTGCCAGCTCACCACTCGGACTAGCGGGAGTCGGCACCGGGGAGCTGTTTTTT.